This T cell receptor beta chain stems from a study of regulatory T cells in long-lasting Graves disease. For TCR beta, libraries came from iRepertoire HTBI primers and Arm-PCR of CDR3 regions. TCRdb fed the multiplex PCR reads into MiXCR, producing one record per CDR3 protein. The sample lists hundreds of thousands of distinct CDR3 sequences, about 16% occurring once. Time point described: newly diagnosed GD, antithyroid drugs for less than 3 months. RNA isolated from PBMCs was used to make the TCR library. Trimming took 5 bases from V and 6 from J; bases not matched to a gene: 7. The germline V gene encodes CDR1 DFQATT and CDR2 SNEGSKA (reference sequence). This CDR3 is 14 amino acids long. The same data also went into a second study, on T cells in Graves' hyperthyroidism and ophthalmopathy.

The chain uses TRBV20-1 and TRBJ2-2; the match to TRBD2 covers 9 bases. This specimen was peripheral blood mononuclear cells (PBMCs), taken at new diagnosis, from a patient treated with antithyroid drugs. This clonotype was obtained from a woman aged 40-65 years with Graves disease. This CDR3 is CSAVRGGAAGELFF. DNA for the CDR3: TGCAGTGCTGTTCGCGGGGGGGCCGCCGGGGAGCTGTTTTTT.